This TCR beta chain emerged from a study of cytomegalovirus exposure and HLA in healthy donors. The CDR3 loop spans 16 amino acids. From germline, CDR1 is SNHLY and CDR2 FYNNEI. The germline V and J ends were trimmed by 7 bases and 5 bases, with 24 bases remaining between them. With regard to this clone: No antigen is known for it.

The PCR contained 60 Vbeta and 13 Jbeta primers. Assay used: immunoSEQ multiplex PCR; TCRdb lists only in-frame clones, some missing. The repertoire has some 150,000 clones, 75% to 85% of them found once; the top ten carry roughly 4.4%. Regarding the study as a whole: V- and J-gene trimming of TCR beta was linked (in a later analysis) to a missense DCLRE1C variant. Data from an earlier analysis indicated that most TCR beta V segments were productive either about 87% or about 30% of the time.

Sequencing was done on a sample of PBMCs. This sequence joins TRBV2 and TRBJ2-7, with a weak D call TRBD1 (7 bases). This TCR was sampled from a man aged 25 to 45 in good health and CMV-seronegative. The CDR3 sequence: CASNLFGRRGDHEQYF. The CDR3 bases are TGTGCCAGCAACCTTTTTGGGCGCAGGGGGGACCACGAGCAGTACTTC.